The 8 T cell receptor beta chains in this list originate from one sample, sequenced in a study of CD8+ T cells in alopecia areata (dated by TCRdb to between 2017 and 2018). The time point label corresponds to: baseline before oral tofacitinib. The method behind the library was the immunoSEQ multiplex PCR assay. To provide template for TCR sequencing, every sample had RNA extracted and reverse transcribed into cDNA. TCRdb's version of the immuneACCESS table is confined to in-frame rearrangements and falls short of the full clone set. An unresolved V gene accounts for under half of the shortfall where checked; the remainder is of unknown origin. The sample table shows more than 150,000 clones, and 59% are seen once. Roughly 14% of the sample goes to the ten largest clones. The sequences come from CD4+ T cells sorted from blood, collected at week 0. The receptors were sampled from a human donor with alopecia areata.

The chain combines TRBV6-5 with TRBJ2-7; D gene unclear. The CDR3 length is 16 residues. CDR1 and CDR2 (germline): MNHEY, SVGAGI. V lost 0 bases to trimming and J lost 2 bases, with 14 bases between them. CDR3 sequence reads: CASSYSPSKQTYEQYF. CDR3 in DNA: TGTGCCAGCAGTTACTCGCCTAGTAAACAAACCTACGAGCAGTACTTC.

The CDR3 spells CASSVVGRESYEQYF. Written as DNA, the CDR3 is TGTGCCAGCTCTGTAGTGGGACGGGAGTCCTACGAGCAGTACTTC. V usage is TRBV27 and J usage is TRBJ2-7; perhaps TRBD2 as D (6 bases). The ends were cut back, 8 bases at V and 1 base at J, with 18 bases in the middle. Germline V gene sequence: CDR1 MNHEY, CDR2 SMNVEV (reference sequence). The CDR3 consists of 15 residues.

This chain joins TRBV6-1 and TRBJ2-7; 7 positions agree with TRBD1. This CDR3 region has 13 residues. Germline trimming cut 4 bases from V and 2 bases from J; bases unmatched to any gene: 2. The germline gives CDR1 MNHNS, CDR2 SASEGT. In DNA form, the CDR3 reads TGTGCCAGCAGTGCCGGGACAGCCTACGAGCAGTACTTC. Its translation is CASSAGTAYEQYF.

J is TRBJ1-1 and V is TRBV10-3; 7 positions agree with TRBD1. The trim removed 4 bases at V and 5 bases at J, leaving 7 bases unmatched. Germline V lookup: CDR1 ENHRY, CDR2 SYGVKD. The CDR3 spans 14 residues. CDR3 nucleotide sequence: TGTGCCATCAGTGGAAAGGGGGCGGGTACTGAAGCTTTCTTT. It is translated as CAISGKGAGTEAFF.

V and J are TRBV12-5 and TRBJ1-2; no firm D call. From germline, CDR1 is LGHNT and CDR2 FRNRAP. The CDR3 length is 14 residues. V lost 5 bases to trimming and J lost 6 bases, with 16 bases between them. CDR3 bases: TGTGCTAGTGGTCAGTCAGGACGAATGAATGGCTACACCTTC. Its protein is CASGQSGRMNGYTF.

V gene TRBV9 combines with J gene TRBJ2-1; D remains unclear. The V end lost 5 bases, the J end lost 12 bases, and 15 bases lay between the germline ends. CDR1 and CDR2 from the germline V gene are SGDLS and YYNGEE. The CDR3 is 12 residues long. The CDR3 spells CASRDGRGAQFF. For the CDR3, the DNA is TGTGCCAGCAGGGACGGACGAGGAGCGCAGTTCTTC.

This chain connects TRBV20-1 to TRBJ1-1; possibly TRBD1 for D (5 bases). The CDR3 is 11 residues long. Trimming shortened V by 7 bases and J by 4 bases, and 10 bases separated the two germline ends. Germline V gene lookup returns CDR1 DFQATT and CDR2 SNEGSKA (reference sequence). The CDR3 bases are TGCAGTGTTCAGGGAGGCACTGAAGCTTTCTTT. It specifies CSVQGGTEAFF.

The rearrangement links TRBV29-1 to TRBJ1-2; tentatively, D is TRBD1 (6 bases). Germline assignment: CDR1 SQVTM and CDR2 ANQGSEA. This CDR3 has 11 residues. Trimming took off 7 bases at V and 4 bases at J, with 10 bases between the two ends. CDR3 sequence (DNA): TGCAGCGGACTGACAGGCTATGGCTACACCTTC. The encoded protein is CSGLTGYGYTF.